Each of the 17 T cell receptor beta chains below was sequenced from the same sample in a study of blood T cell repertoires in COVID-19. Using immunoSEQ multiplex PCR, the repertoire was profiled, and TCRdb retains in-frame clones only, with some absent. The profile covers about 170,000 clones, with about 88% appearing a single time and about 2.5% taken by the ten largest. Material: peripheral blood. The receptors shown here come from a woman at least 80 years old with COVID-19, enrolled during active disease.

J is TRBJ2-1 and V is TRBV5-1; 10 bases are shared with TRBD2. The ends lost 1 base at V and 9 bases at J; junction bases unmatched: 13. This CDR3 region has 17 residues. The germline CDR1 and CDR2 sequences are SGHRS and YFSETQ. CDR3 residues: CASSLTSPGLARSEQFF. The CDR3 DNA is TGCGCCAGCAGCTTGACCTCGCCGGGACTAGCGCGTAGTGAGCAGTTCTTC.

The rearrangement uses TRBV12-5 and TRBJ2-1; 8 bases match TRBD2. The CDR3 totals 15 residues. With 6 bases clipped from V and 6 bases from J, the junction kept 10 bases outside the gene matches. Germline V gene sequence: CDR1 LGHNT, CDR2 FRNRAP. As DNA, the CDR3 is TGTGCTAGTGGACTAGCGGTAGGGGCGTCCAATGAGCAGTTCTTC. Amino acids: CASGLAVGASNEQFF.

The chain combines TRBV7-2 with TRBJ1-1; D may be TRBD1 (5 bases). The length of the CDR3 is 16 residues. V was cut by 1 base and J by 1 base, with 13 bases left in between. From germline, CDR1 is SGHTA and CDR2 FQGNSA. The CDR3 here is CASSLVQGGRNTEAFF. As DNA, the CDR3 is TGTGCCAGCAGCTTAGTCCAGGGCGGGAGGAACACTGAAGCTTTCTTT. Drawing the rest from reference TRBV7-2 and TRBJ1-1, the complete variable domain is GAGVSQSPSNKVTEKGKDVELRCDPISGHTALYWYRQSLGQGLEFLIYFQGNSAPDKSGLPSDRFSAERTGGSVSTLTIQRTQQEDSAVYLCASSLVQGGRNTEAFFGQGTRLTVV.

This CDR3 is CSVRPGTGGPEAFF. CDR3 sequence (DNA): TGCAGCGTCCGTCCCGGGACAGGGGGCCCTGAAGCTTTCTTT. The chain couples TRBV29-1 to TRBJ1-1; 12 bases are shared with TRBD1. Germline V CDR1 and CDR2: SQVTM, ANQGSEA. The J segment lost 6 bases and the V segment lost 6 bases, leaving 8 bases of the junction unmatched. This CDR3 contains 14 residues.

This chain links TRBV18 with TRBJ1-5, with D possibly TRBD1 on 5 matching bases. This CDR3 region has 16 residues. Trimming removed 6 bases from V and 0 bases from J, with 15 bases in between. Germline CDR1 KGHSH, CDR2 LQKENI. The CDR3 here is CASSSFQGGSNQPQHF. The DNA for the CDR3 is TGTGCCAGCTCCTCGTTCCAGGGCGGTAGCAATCAGCCCCAGCATTTT.

The rearrangement links TRBV5-1 to TRBJ1-1; D uncertain. V was clipped by 5 bases and J by 1 base, with 12 bases between them. Germline V CDR1 and CDR2: SGHRS, YFSETQ. This CDR3 is 14 amino acids long. The CDR3 loop reads CASRRGSGNTEAFF. CDR3 in DNA: TGCGCCAGCAGACGGGGTTCGGGGAACACTGAAGCTTTCTTT. The full variable domain, in which reference TRBV5-1 and TRBJ1-1 provide the parts outside the CDR3, is KAGVTQTPRYLIKTRGQQVTLSCSPISGHRSVSWYQQTPGQGLQFLFEYFSETQRNKGNFPGRFSGRQFSNSRSEMNVSTLELGDSALYLCASRRGSGNTEAFFGQGTRLTVV.

This clone was seen once. The same CDR3 is also encoded by other DNA sequences in this sample. V is TRBV5-1 and J is TRBJ2-1; 7 positions agree with TRBD1. Germline trimming cut 0 bases from V and 0 bases from J; bases unmatched to any gene: 0. In germline, CDR1 is SGHRS, CDR2 YFSETQ. This CDR3 is 15 amino acids long. DNA for the CDR3: TGCGCCAGCAGCTTGGGACAGGGCTCCTACAATGAGCAGTTCTTC. This codes for CASSLGQGSYNEQFF. The full variable domain, completed using reference TRBV5-1 and TRBJ2-1, is KAGVTQTPRYLIKTRGQQVTLSCSPISGHRSVSWYQQTPGQGLQFLFEYFSETQRNKGNFPGRFSGRQFSNSRSEMNVSTLELGDSALYLCASSLGQGSYNEQFFGPGTRLTVL.

Details on this clone: Other DNA sequences from this sample encode an identical CDR3 as well. V and J are TRBV7-3 and TRBJ2-7; TRBD1 aligns across 9 bases. V lost 5 bases, J lost 3 bases, and 5 bases stayed unmatched. Germline CDR1 SGHTA, CDR2 FQGTGA. This CDR3 has 14 amino acids. CDR3 region: CASSPTGGVYEQYF. The CDR3 bases are TGTGCCAGCAGCCCGACAGGGGGGGTCTACGAGCAGTACTTC.

The chain combines TRBV27 with TRBJ1-5; 12 nucleotides match TRBD1. The J segment lost 3 bases and the V segment lost 3 bases, leaving 12 bases of the junction unmatched. Per germline, CDR1 MNHEY and CDR2 SMNVEV (reference sequence). This CDR3 is built from 19 residues. CDR3 in amino acids: CASSFSGTGGERINQPQHF. CDR3 bases: TGTGCCAGCAGTTTCTCCGGGACAGGGGGCGAAAGGATCAATCAGCCCCAGCATTTT.

The gene calls are TRBV9 and TRBJ1-1; possible D gene TRBD1, 6 bases. CDR1 is SGDLS, CDR2 YYNGEE, per germline. Trimming pared 2 bases from V and 1 base from J, leaving 9 bases between. The CDR3 totals 14 residues. For the CDR3, the DNA is TGTGCCAGCAGCGTTGGGACATCGAACACTGAAGCTTTCTTT. This gives the protein CASSVGTSNTEAFF.

This chain uses TRBV5-1 with TRBJ1-1, with D unresolved. Between the trimmed V and J ends, which lost 6 bases and 0 bases, there was a span of 9 bases. Per germline, CDR1 SGHRS and CDR2 YFSETQ. There are 13 residues in the CDR3. The CDR3 DNA sequence: TGCGCCAGCACCCAGGATTTGAACACTGAAGCTTTCTTT. It translates to CASTQDLNTEAFF.

Here the CDR3 DNA reads TGTGCCAGCAAAGGACAGGGGATTAGTGAAGCTTTCTTT. It yields the protein CASKGQGISEAFF. The gene calls are TRBV25-1 and TRBJ1-1; 9 nucleotides agree with TRBD1. The CDR3 length is 13 residues. Germline CDR1 is MGHDK and CDR2 is SYGVNS. With 7 bases clipped from V and 7 bases from J, the junction kept 7 bases outside the gene matches. Together with reference TRBV25-1 and TRBJ1-1, the CDR3 gives the full variable domain: EADIYQTPRYLVIGTGKKITLECSQTMGHDKMYWYQQDPGMELHLIHYSYGVNSTEKGDLSSESTVSRIRTEHFPLTLESARPSHTSQYLCASKGQGISEAFFGQGTRLTVV.

The chain employs TRBV28 and TRBJ1-1; D uncertain. Trimming took 3 bases from V and 1 from J, leaving 15 bases between them. CDR1 is MDHEN, CDR2 SYDVKM, per germline. This CDR3 spans 16 amino acids. The DNA for the CDR3 is TGTGCCAGCAGTTTTCGGACTCCCCAAAGGAACACTGAAGCTTTCTTT. This translates into CASSFRTPQRNTEAFF.

The J gene is TRBJ2-5, the V gene TRBV3-1 (or the pseudogene TRBV3-2), with D unresolved. This CDR3 comprises 12 residues. CDR1 and CDR2 from the germline V gene are LGHDT and YNNKEL (reference sequence). V gave up 3 bases and J gave up 13 bases, with 15 bases separating them. CDR3 in amino acids: CASSHAEQSLYF. As DNA, the CDR3 is TGTGCCAGCAGCCATGCGGAGCAAAGTTTGTACTTC.

The chain employs TRBV2 and TRBJ2-2; no clear D. CDR1 and CDR2 (germline): SNHLY, FYNNEI. V lost 3 bases, J lost 7 bases, and 12 bases lay in between. This CDR3 is 14 amino acids long. The chain's CDR3 is CASSDLFSIGELFF. The CDR3 nucleotides read TGTGCCAGCAGTGATTTATTTAGCATCGGGGAGCTGTTTTTT.

The V gene is TRBV21-1, the J gene TRBJ2-7; the table's TRBD1 call for D was not verified on the DNA. TRBV21-1 is a listed pseudogene. This CDR3 comprises 17 residues. Written as DNA, the CDR3 is TGTGCCAGCAGCACTCCCCTCTTGGACAGGCCCAGCTACGAGCAGTACTTC. Amino acids: CASSTPLLDRPSYEQYF.

This chain uses TRBV21-1 with TRBJ2-3; the DNA was not used to check the table's D call, TRBD2. TRBV21-1 is assigned pseudogene status. The CDR3 extends over 17 amino acids. The CDR3 DNA is TGTGCCAGCAGCAAAGGGTCTCTAGCGGTTAGCACAGATACGCAGTATTTT. Protein: CASSKGSLAVSTDTQYF.